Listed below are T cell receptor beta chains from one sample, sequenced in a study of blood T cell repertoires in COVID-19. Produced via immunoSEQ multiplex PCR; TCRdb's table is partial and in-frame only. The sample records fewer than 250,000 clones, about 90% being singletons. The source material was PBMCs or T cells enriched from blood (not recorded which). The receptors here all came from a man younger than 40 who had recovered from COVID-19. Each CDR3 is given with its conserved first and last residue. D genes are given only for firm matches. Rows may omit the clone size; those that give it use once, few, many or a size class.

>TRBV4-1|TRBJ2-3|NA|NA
TGCGCCAGCAGGCCTGGGGGGTCCACCACAGATACGCAGTATTTT
CASRPGGSTTDTQYF
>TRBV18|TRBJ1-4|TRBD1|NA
TGTGCCAGCTCACAACCGGGACAGCTTAATGAAAAACTGTTTTTT
CASSQPGQLNEKLFF
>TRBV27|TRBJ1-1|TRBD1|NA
TGTGCCAGCAGTCGTAGACAGGGTGGGAGCACTGAAGCTTTCTTT
CASSRRQGGSTEAFF
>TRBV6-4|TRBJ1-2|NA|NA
TGTGCCAGCAGTGACTCGGGTGGCAGGGGTGGCTACACCTTC
CASSDSGGRGGYTF
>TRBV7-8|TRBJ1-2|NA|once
TGTGCCAGCAGCTTACGGTCTAACTATGGCTACACCTTC
CASSLRSNYGYTF
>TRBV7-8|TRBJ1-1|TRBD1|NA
TGTGCCAGCAGCTCGACCTACAGGACAGGGGGAAACACTGAAGCTTTCTTT
CASSSTYRTGGNTEAFF
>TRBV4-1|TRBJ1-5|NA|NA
TGCGCCAGCAGCCAAAGCGGGTGGGGAGGGGGGAATCAGCCCCAGCATTTT
CASSQSGWGGGNQPQHF
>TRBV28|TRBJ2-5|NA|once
TGTGCCAGCAGTTTCCCCCTCTCGACCCAGTACTTC
CASSFPLSTQYF
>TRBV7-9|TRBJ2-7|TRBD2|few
TGTGCCAGCAGGACCGGGACTAAATACGAGCAGTACTTC
CASRTGTKYEQYF
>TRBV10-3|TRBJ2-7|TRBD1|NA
TGTGCCATCACCCCGGGACAGAACTACGAGCAGTACTTC
CAITPGQNYEQYF
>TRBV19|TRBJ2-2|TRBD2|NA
TGTGCCAGCAAGGCTAGCGGGGGAACGAACACCGGGGAGCTGTTTTTT
CASKASGGTNTGELFF
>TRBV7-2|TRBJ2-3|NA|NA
TGTGCCAGCAGCTTAGCGCGGCAGGGCAAGAGACTCACAGATACGCAGTATTTT
CASSLARQGKRLTDTQYF
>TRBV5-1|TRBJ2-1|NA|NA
TGCGCCAGCAGCTTGGCCGGGAGTTCCTACAATGAGCAGTTCTTC
CASSLAGSSYNEQFF
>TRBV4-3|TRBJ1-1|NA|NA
TGCGCCAGCAGCCAAGAACGGGGGAGCACTGAAGCTTTCTTT
CASSQERGSTEAFF
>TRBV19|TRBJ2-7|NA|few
TGTGCCAGTAGTATCCGGGCCCGGGGGTATGGAAACTACGAGCAGTACTTC
CASSIRARGYGNYEQYF
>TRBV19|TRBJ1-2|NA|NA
TGTGCCAGTACCCCCGGGGGGCGAATAGGCTACACCTTC
CASTPGGRIGYTF
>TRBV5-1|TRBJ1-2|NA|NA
TGCGCCAGCAGCCCGGGACATACTACCTACCCTAACTATGGCTACACCTTC
CASSPGHTTYPNYGYTF
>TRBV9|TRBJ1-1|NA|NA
TGTGCCAGCAGCCAAGGGGGACCGCTGAACACTGAAGCTTTCTTT
CASSQGGPLNTEAFF
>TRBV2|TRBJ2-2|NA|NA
TGTGCCAGCACGGGATTAATGGGCGGGGAGCTGTTTTTT
CASTGLMGGELFF